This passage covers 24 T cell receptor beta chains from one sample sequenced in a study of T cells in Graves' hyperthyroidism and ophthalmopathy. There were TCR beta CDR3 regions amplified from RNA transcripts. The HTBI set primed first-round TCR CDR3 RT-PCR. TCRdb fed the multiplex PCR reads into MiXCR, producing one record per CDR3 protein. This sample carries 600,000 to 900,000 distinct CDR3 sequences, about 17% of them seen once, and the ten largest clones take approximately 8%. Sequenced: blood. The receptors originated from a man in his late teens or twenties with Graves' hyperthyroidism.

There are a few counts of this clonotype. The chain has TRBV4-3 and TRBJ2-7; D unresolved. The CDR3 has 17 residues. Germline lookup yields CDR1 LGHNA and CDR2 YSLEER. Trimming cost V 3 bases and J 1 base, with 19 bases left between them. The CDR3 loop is CASSQRIGQEISYEQYF. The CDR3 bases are TGCGCCAGCAGCCAGAGGATCGGGCAGGAGATATCCTACGAGCAGTACTTC.

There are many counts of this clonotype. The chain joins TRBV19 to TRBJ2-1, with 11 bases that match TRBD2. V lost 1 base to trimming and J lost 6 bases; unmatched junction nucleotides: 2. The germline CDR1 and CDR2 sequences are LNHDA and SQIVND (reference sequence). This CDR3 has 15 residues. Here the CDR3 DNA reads TGTGCCAGTAGTATAGTTAGCGGGAGGGGCAATGAGCAGTTCTTC. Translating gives CASSIVSGRGNEQFF.

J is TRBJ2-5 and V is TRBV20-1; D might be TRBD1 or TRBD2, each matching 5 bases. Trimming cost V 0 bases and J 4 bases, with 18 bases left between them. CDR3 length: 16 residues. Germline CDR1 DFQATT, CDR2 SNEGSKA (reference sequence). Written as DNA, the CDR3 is TGCAGTGCTAGAGATTATCAGGTCGGGGCGGCAGAGACCCAGTACTTC. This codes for CSARDYQVGAAETQYF.

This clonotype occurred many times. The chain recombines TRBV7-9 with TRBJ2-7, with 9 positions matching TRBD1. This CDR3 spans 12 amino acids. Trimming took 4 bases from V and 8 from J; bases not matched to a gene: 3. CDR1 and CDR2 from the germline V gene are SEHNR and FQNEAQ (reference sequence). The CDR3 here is CASSSGQGKQYF. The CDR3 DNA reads TGTGCCAGCAGCTCGGGACAGGGCAAGCAGTACTTC.

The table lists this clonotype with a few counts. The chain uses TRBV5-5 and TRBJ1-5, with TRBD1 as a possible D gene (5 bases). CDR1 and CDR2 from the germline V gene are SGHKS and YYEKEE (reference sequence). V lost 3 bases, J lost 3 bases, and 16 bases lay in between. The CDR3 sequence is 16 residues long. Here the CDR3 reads CASSSGTSGNNQPQHF. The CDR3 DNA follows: TGTGCCAGCAGCTCTGGGACCTCGGGGAACAATCAGCCCCAGCATTTT. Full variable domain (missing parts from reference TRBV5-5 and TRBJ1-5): DAGVTQSPTHLIKTRGQQVTLRCSPISGHKSVSWYQQVLGQGPQFIFQYYEKEERGRGNFPDRFSARQFPNYSSELNVNALLLGDSALYLCASSSGTSGNNQPQHFGDGTRLSIL.

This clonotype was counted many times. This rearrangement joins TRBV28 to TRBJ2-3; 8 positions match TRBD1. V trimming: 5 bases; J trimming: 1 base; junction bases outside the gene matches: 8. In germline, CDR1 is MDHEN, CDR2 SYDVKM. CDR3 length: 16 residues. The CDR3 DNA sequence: TGTGCCAGCAGTCTGCAGGGGGCGCGTGGCACAGATACGCAGTATTTT. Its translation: CASSLQGARGTDTQYF.

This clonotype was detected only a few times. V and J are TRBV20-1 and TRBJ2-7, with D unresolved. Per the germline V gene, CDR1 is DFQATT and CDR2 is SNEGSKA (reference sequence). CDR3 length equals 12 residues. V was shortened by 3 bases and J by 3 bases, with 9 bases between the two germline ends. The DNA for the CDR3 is TGCAGTGCTAGCGGCCGGGTCTACGAGCAGTACTTC. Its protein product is CSASGRVYEQYF.

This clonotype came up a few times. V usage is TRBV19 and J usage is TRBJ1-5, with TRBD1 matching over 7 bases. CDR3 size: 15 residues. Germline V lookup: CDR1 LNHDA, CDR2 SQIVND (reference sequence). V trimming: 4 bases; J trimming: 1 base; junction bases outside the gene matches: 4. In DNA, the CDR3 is TGTGCCAGTAGTACCGCGACAGGGAGCAATCAGCCCCAGCATTTT. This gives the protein CASSTATGSNQPQHF.

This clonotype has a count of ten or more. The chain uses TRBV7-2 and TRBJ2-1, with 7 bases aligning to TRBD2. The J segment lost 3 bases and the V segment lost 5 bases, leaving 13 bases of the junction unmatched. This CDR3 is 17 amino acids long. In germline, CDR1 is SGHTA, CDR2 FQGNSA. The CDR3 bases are TGTGCCAGCAGCGCGCCCTGGACTAGAAGTATCTACAATGAGCAGTTCTTC. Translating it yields CASSAPWTRSIYNEQFF.

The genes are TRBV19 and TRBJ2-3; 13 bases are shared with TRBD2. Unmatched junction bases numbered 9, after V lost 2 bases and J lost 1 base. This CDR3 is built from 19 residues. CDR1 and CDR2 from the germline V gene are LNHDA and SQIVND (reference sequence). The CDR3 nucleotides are TGTGCCAGTAGTATAATCGGACTAGCGGGAGAGCGGGGCACAGATACGCAGTATTTT. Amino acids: CASSIIGLAGERGTDTQYF. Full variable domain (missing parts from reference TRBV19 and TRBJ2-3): DGGITQSPKYLFRKEGQNVTLSCEQNLNHDAMYWYRQDPGQGLRLIYYSQIVNDFQKGDIAEGYSVSREKKESFPLTVTSAQKNPTAFYLCASSIIGLAGERGTDTQYFGPGTRLTVL.

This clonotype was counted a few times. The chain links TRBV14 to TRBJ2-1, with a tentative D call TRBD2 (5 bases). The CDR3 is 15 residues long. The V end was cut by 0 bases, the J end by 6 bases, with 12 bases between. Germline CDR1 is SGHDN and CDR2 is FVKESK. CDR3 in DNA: TGTGCCAGCAGCCAAGAGCGGGTACGGGGCAATGAGCAGTTCTTC. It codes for CASSQERVRGNEQFF.

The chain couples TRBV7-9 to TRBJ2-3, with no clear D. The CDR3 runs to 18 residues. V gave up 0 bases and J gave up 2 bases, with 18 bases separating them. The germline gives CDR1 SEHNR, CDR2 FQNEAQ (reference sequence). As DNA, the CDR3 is TGTGCCAGCAGCTTAGCATTGCAGACCAAGGTTCACACAGATACGCAGTATTTT. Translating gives CASSLALQTKVHTDTQYF.

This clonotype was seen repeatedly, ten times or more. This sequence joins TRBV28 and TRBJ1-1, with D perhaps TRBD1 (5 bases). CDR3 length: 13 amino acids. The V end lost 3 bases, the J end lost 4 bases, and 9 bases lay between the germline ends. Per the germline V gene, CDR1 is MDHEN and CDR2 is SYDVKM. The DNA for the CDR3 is TGTGCCAGCAGTTTCGGGGGACTCACTGAAGCTTTCTTT. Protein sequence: CASSFGGLTEAFF.

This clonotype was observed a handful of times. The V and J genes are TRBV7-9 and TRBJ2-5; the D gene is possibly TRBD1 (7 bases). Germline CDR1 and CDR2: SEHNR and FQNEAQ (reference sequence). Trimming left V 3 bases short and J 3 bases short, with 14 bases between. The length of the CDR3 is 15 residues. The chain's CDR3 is CASSLRGRGEETQYF. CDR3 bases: TGTGCCAGCAGCTTGCGGGGCAGGGGGGAAGAGACCCAGTACTTC.

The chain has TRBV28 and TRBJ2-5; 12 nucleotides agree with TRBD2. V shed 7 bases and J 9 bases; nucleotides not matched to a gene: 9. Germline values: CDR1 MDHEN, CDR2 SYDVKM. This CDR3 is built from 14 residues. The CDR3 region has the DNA TGTGCCAGCATGGAGACTAGCGGGAGTAAGGCCCAGTACTTC. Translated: CASMETSGSKAQYF.

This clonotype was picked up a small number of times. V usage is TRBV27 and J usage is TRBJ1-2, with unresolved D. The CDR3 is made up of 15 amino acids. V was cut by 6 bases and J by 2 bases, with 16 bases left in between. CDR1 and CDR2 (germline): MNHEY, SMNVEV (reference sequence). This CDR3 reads CASRPGRASNYGYTF. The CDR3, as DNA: TGTGCCAGCAGACCCGGTCGGGCGTCGAACTATGGCTACACCTTC.

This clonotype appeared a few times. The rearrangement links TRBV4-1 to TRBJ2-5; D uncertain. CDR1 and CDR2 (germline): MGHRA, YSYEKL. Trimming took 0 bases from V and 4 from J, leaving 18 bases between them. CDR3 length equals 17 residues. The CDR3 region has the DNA TGCGCCAGCAGCCAAGAGGGTAGGGCTAGTTTGGGAGAGACCCAGTACTTC. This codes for CASSQEGRASLGETQYF.

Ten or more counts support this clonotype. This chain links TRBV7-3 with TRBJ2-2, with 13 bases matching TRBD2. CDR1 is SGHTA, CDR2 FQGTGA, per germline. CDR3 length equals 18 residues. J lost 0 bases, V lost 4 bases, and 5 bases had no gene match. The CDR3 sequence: CASSSGLAGAPNTGELFF. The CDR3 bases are TGTGCCAGCAGCTCAGGACTAGCGGGAGCCCCGAACACCGGGGAGCTGTTTTTT.

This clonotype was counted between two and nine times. The CDR3 sequence is CSARVLGQEETQYF. CDR3 in DNA: TGCAGTGCTAGAGTTTTGGGACAGGAAGAGACCCAGTACTTC. The chain has TRBV20-1 and TRBJ2-5; 8 bases fit TRBD1. The length of the CDR3 is 14 residues. V gave up 1 base and J gave up 3 bases; unmatched junction bases: 4. The V gene's germline CDR1 is DFQATT and CDR2 SNEGSKA (reference sequence).

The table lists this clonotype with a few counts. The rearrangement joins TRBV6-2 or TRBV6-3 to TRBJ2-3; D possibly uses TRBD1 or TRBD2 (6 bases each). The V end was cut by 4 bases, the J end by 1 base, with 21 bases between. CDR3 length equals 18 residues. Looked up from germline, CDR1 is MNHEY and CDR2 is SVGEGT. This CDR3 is CASSSTRRGRGGTDTQYF. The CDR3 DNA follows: TGTGCCAGCAGTTCCACCCGCCGGGGGCGCGGTGGCACAGATACGCAGTATTTT.

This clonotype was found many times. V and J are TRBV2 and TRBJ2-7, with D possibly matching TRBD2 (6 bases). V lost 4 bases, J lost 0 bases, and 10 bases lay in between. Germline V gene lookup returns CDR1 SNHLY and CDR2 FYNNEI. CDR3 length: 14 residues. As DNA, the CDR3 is TGTGCCAGCAGTGTCCAGCGGGCCTCCTACGAGCAGTACTTC. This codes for CASSVQRASYEQYF.

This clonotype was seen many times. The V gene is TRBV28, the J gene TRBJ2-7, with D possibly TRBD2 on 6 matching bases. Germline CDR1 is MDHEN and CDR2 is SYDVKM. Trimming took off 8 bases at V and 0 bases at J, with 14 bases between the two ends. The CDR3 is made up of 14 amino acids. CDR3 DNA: TGTGCCAGCTCAATAGCGGACGACTCCTACGAGCAGTACTTC. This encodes CASSIADDSYEQYF.

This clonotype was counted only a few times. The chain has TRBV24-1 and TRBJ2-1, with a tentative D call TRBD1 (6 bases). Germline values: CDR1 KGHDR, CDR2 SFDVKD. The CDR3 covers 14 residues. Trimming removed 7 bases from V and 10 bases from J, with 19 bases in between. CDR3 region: CATRLGTGIGEQFF. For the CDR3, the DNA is TGTGCCACCAGACTAGGAACAGGGATAGGGGAGCAGTTCTTC.

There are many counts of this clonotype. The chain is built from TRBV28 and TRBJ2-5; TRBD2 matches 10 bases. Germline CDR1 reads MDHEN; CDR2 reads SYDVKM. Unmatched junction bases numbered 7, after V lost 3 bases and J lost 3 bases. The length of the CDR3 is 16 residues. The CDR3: CASSFGLAGVEETQYF. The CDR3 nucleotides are TGTGCCAGCAGTTTTGGGCTAGCGGGAGTAGAAGAGACCCAGTACTTC.